This T cell receptor beta chain was observed in a study of T-cell reconstitution after alpha-beta-depleted transplantation in children. Study results and limitations: By one year post-transplant, T-cell counts and diversity largely arose from T cells that were newly produced.

About this clonotype itself: Its antigen is undetermined.

It was with unique molecular identifiers that the TCRbeta library was prepared. TCRdb reprocessed the PCR reads with MiXCR, giving one entry per CDR3 protein. The sample contains around 450,000 distinct CDR3 sequences, about 40% of which appear only once. V lost 11 bases, J lost 2 bases, and 6 bases stayed unmatched. Germline values: CDR1 SGHTA, CDR2 FQGNSA. The CDR3 covers 13 residues. The chain links TRBV7-2 to TRBJ2-3; the match to TRBD1 covers 8 bases. This TCR was sampled from a girl aged 2-10 years with aplastic anemia, due to receive a stem cell transplant. This material consisted of PBMCs, taken before TCRalphabeta/CD19-depleted stem cell transplant. CDR3 in amino acids: CARETGDTDTQYF. The CDR3 DNA reads as TGTGCCCGCGAGACAGGGGACACAGATACGCAGTATTTT.